A single sample is the source of the 23 T cell receptor beta chains below, sequenced in a study of T cell changes during pregnancy in multiple sclerosis. Some clones are missing from TCRdb's copy, which holds only in-frame ones; the method was immunoSEQ multiplex PCR. The sample has some 14,000 clones, approximately 91% seen once. The sample consisted of CD8+ T cells from peripheral blood mononuclear cells, taken in the first trimester of pregnancy. The receptors stem from a female donor with multiple sclerosis, enrolled in a pregnancy study.

The sample holds a few counts of this clone. V usage is TRBV2 and J usage is TRBJ1-2; no firm D call. Trimming shortened V by 6 bases and J by 3 bases, and 11 bases separated the two germline ends. The germline CDR1 and CDR2 sequences are SNHLY and FYNNEI. The CDR3 consists of 13 residues. The DNA of the CDR3 is TGTGCCAGCAGGCTGGGAGCGGACTATGGCTACACCTTC. The encoded protein is CASRLGADYGYTF.

V gene TRBV30 combines with J gene TRBJ2-7; D is possibly TRBD2 (7 bases). V was shortened by 3 bases and J by 5 bases, with 20 bases between the two germline ends. The CDR3 length is 15 residues. Germline CDR1 is GTSNPN and CDR2 is SVGIG (reference sequence). The CDR3 loop is CAWRKKGGESNEQYF. The CDR3 DNA reads as TGTGCCTGGAGGAAGAAGGGGGGGGAGTCAAACGAGCAGTACTTC.

The chain has TRBV5-6 and TRBJ2-7, with 8 bases identical to TRBD2. The CDR3 sequence is 13 residues long. Germline V CDR1 and CDR2: SGHDT, YYEEEE. V lost 4 bases and J lost 3; bases outside the gene matches: 3. The chain's CDR3 is CASSPGGGYEQYF. In nucleotides, the CDR3 is TGTGCCAGCAGCCCCGGGGGGGGCTACGAGCAGTACTTC.

The chain couples TRBV9 to TRBJ1-2; 8 bases align to TRBD1. This CDR3 has 15 residues. J lost 2 bases, V lost 3 bases, and 6 bases had no gene match. The V gene's germline CDR1 is SGDLS and CDR2 YYNGEE. DNA of the CDR3: TGTGCCAGCAGCGATCGACAGGGGTTGAACTATGGCTACACCTTC. Translating it yields CASSDRQGLNYGYTF.

The J gene is TRBJ1-2, the V gene TRBV10-3, with 7 bases matching TRBD1. The CDR3 loop spans 16 amino acids. In germline, CDR1 is ENHRY, CDR2 SYGVKD. V dropped 8 bases and J dropped 3; count of bases not matched to a gene: 15. This CDR3 is CAIGSYRGAADYGYTF. CDR3 DNA: TGTGCCATCGGATCGTACAGGGGAGCAGCAGACTATGGCTACACCTTC.

The rearrangement joins TRBV4-3 to TRBJ2-7; TRBD2 matches 7 bases. The V gene end was trimmed by 4 bases and the J gene end by 7 bases; junction bases not matched to a gene: 13. The CDR3 consists of 15 residues. CDR1 is LGHNA and CDR2 is YSLEER in the germline V gene. CDR3 region: CASSLPGPGGGEQYF. In DNA, the CDR3 is TGCGCCAGCAGCCTACCGGGACCGGGAGGAGGGGAGCAGTACTTC.

The chain combines TRBV4-2 with TRBJ1-4, with a weak D call TRBD1 (5 bases). Germline CDR1 is LGHNA and CDR2 is YNFKEQ. There are 15 residues in the CDR3. The V end was cut by 4 bases, the J end by 6 bases, with 15 bases between. For the CDR3, the DNA is TGTGCCAGCAGCCCCCTGGCGGGAGGGGATGAAAAACTGTTTTTT. Its protein is CASSPLAGGDEKLFF.

V is TRBV6-1 and J is TRBJ1-3; D might be TRBD1 (6 bases). V lost 3 bases to trimming and J lost 3 bases, with 18 bases between them. The CDR3 runs 17 residues. Germline CDR1 is MNHNS and CDR2 is SASEGT. CDR3 sequence: CASSDELQGLGGNTIYF. In DNA, the CDR3 is TGTGCCAGCAGTGATGAACTACAGGGCCTAGGTGGAAACACCATATATTTT.

This clone was observed a single time. The rearrangement uses TRBV2 and TRBJ1-2, with a possible D match to TRBD1 (5 bases). The CDR3 consists of 13 residues. The ends were cut back, 6 bases at V and 1 base at J, with 9 bases in the middle. Germline V lookup: CDR1 SNHLY, CDR2 FYNNEI. The DNA for the CDR3 is TGTGCCAGCAGAGACAGTAATAACTATGGCTACACCTTC. It encodes CASRDSNNYGYTF. The complete variable domain, with remaining parts taken from reference TRBV2 and TRBJ1-2, reads EPEVTQTPSHQVTQMGQEVILRCVPISNHLYFYWYRQILGQKVEFLVSFYNNEISEKSEIFDDQFSVERPDGSNFTLKIRSTKLEDSAMYFCASRDSNNYGYTFGSGTRLTVV.

V is TRBV6-1 and J is TRBJ2-7, with TRBD2 matching 11 bases. This CDR3 is built from 16 residues. Germline CDR1 MNHNS, CDR2 SASEGT. With 2 bases clipped from V and 2 bases from J, the junction kept 5 bases outside the gene matches. The CDR3 here is CASSERVAGGPYEQYF. For the CDR3, the DNA is TGTGCCAGCAGTGAAAGGGTAGCGGGGGGGCCCTACGAGCAGTACTTC.

This clone was picked up one time. V is TRBV19 and J is TRBJ2-1; a weak D match, TRBD1 (5 bases). V shed 2 bases and J shed 0 bases, with 8 bases lying between them. The CDR3 contains 15 residues. Looked up from germline, CDR1 is LNHDA and CDR2 is SQIVND (reference sequence). In nucleotides, the CDR3 is TGTGCCAGTAGTATAATAGGGGTCTCCTACAATGAGCAGTTCTTC. Protein sequence: CASSIIGVSYNEQFF. Looking up the rest from reference TRBV19 and TRBJ2-1 gives the full variable domain: DGGITQSPKYLFRKEGQNVTLSCEQNLNHDAMYWYRQDPGQGLRLIYYSQIVNDFQKGDIAEGYSVSREKKESFPLTVTSAQKNPTAFYLCASSIIGVSYNEQFFGPGTRLTVL.

This clone has a single count. The chain recombines TRBV6-4 with TRBJ1-1; D gene uncertain. The CDR3 is made up of 13 amino acids. In germline, CDR1 is MRHNA, CDR2 SNTAGT. V was pared by 4 bases and J by 1 base, with 7 bases between. CDR3 nucleotides: TGTGCCAGCAGTGCCGAGGAGAACACTGAAGCTTTCTTT. This translates into CASSAEENTEAFF.

V and J are TRBV27 and TRBJ1-1; 7 bases map to TRBD1. CDR3 length equals 13 residues. Losses at the gene ends were 7 bases for V and 0 bases for J; bases not matched to a gene: 2. Germline V CDR1 and CDR2: MNHEY, SMNVEV (reference sequence). In DNA form, the CDR3 reads TGTGCCAGCAAGACAGGGTTGAACACTGAAGCTTTCTTT. Protein: CASKTGLNTEAFF.

The rearrangement joins TRBV5-8 to TRBJ1-5; 7 positions agree with TRBD1. J gave up 1 base and V 4 bases, and 20 bases lay outside the gene matches. Germline V CDR1 and CDR2: SGHTS, YDEGEE. The CDR3 has 20 residues. The CDR3 bases are TGTGCCAGCAGCCCCCCAGAGGGGGCTCAAGGAAAGGAGAGCAATCAGCCCCAGCATTTT. Its protein is CASSPPEGAQGKESNQPQHF.

This clone was seen just once. The CDR3 bases are TGTGCCAGCATCATAACCGGGACATCCTACGAGCAGTACTTC. Translating it yields CASIITGTSYEQYF. The chain uses TRBV6-7 and TRBJ2-7, with D possibly being TRBD1 (6 bases). TRBV6-7 is filed as an ORF, its function uncertain. The CDR3 length is 14 residues. V was cut by 7 bases and J by 1 base, with 14 bases left in between.

The chain is built from TRBV30 and TRBJ2-1; TRBD1 agrees at 7 bases. CDR1 is GTSNPN and CDR2 is SVGIG in the germline V gene (reference sequence). J lost 10 bases, V lost 5 bases, and 20 bases had no gene match. The CDR3 is 16 amino acids. CDR3 amino acids: CAWEGGVIQGTTEQFF. In nucleotides, the CDR3 is TGTGCCTGGGAAGGGGGCGTGATACAGGGAACCACGGAGCAGTTCTTC.

CDR3 DNA sequence: TGTGCCAGCTATAAGACACTCCCCGAGGGCGCTGTCTATGGCTACACCTTC. The encoded protein is CASYKTLPEGAVYGYTF. V and J are TRBV28 and TRBJ1-2, with unresolved D. V lost 8 bases to trimming and J lost 4 bases, with 26 bases between them. Germline V gene lookup returns CDR1 MDHEN and CDR2 SYDVKM. This CDR3 spans 17 amino acids.

This clone was detected only a few times. CDR3 in DNA: TGCGCCAGCAGTGGGCGGGACACCGGGGAGCTGTTTTTT. This encodes CASSGRDTGELFF. The J gene is TRBJ2-2, the V gene TRBV10-1; D might be TRBD2 (5 bases). V was trimmed by 4 bases and J by 3 bases, leaving 6 bases between them. The CDR3 length is 13 residues. Germline V gene lookup returns CDR1 WNHNN and CDR2 SYGVQD (reference sequence).

This clone has only one observation. At one of its ends the junction is not consistent with the germline gene, which may arise from a read error. Other DNA sequences within the sample encode an identical CDR3. The rearrangement links TRBV11-2 to TRBJ1-2; D is undetermined. This CDR3 contains 14 residues. Germline lookup yields CDR1 SGHAT and CDR2 FQNNGV. This CDR3 reads CASSLSEGSYGYTF. The DNA of the CDR3 is TGTGCCAGCAGCTTATCAGAGGGCTCCTATGGTTACACCTTC. Complete variable domain (other parts from reference TRBV11-2 and TRBJ1-2): EAGVAQSPRYKIIEKRQSVAFWCNPISGHATLYWYQQILGQGPKLLIQFQNNGVVDDSQLPKDRFSAERLKGVDSTLKIQPAKLEDSAVYLCASSLSEGSYGYTFGSGTRLTVV.

V gene TRBV12-5 combines with J gene TRBJ2-2; D gene unclear. Per germline, CDR1 LGHNT and CDR2 FRNRAP. CDR3 size: 14 residues. V shed 1 base and J shed 3 bases, with 6 bases lying between them. Written as DNA, the CDR3 is TGTGCTAGTGGTTTGGGTTCATACACCGGGGAGCTGTTTTTT. This encodes CASGLGSYTGELFF.

The rearrangement links TRBV7-8 to TRBJ2-2, with D perhaps TRBD2 (6 bases). Germline lookup yields CDR1 SGHVS and CDR2 FQNEAQ. V lost 1 base and J 7 bases, leaving 13 bases between the germline ends. This CDR3 comprises 15 residues. The CDR3 protein is CASSLESSDIGELFF. The CDR3 DNA follows: TGTGCCAGCAGCTTAGAGTCTAGCGATATCGGGGAGCTGTTTTTT.

This clone was counted once. The genes are TRBV2 and TRBJ2-6; TRBD1 agrees at 9 bases. V shed 10 bases and J 1 base; nucleotides not matched to a gene: 14. The germline CDR1 and CDR2 sequences are SNHLY and FYNNEI. The CDR3 spans 18 residues. In DNA form, the CDR3 reads TGTGCCACCCAGGATAGGGACAGGGATACATCTGGGGCCAACGTCCTGACTTTC. Its protein is CATQDRDRDTSGANVLTF.

V usage is TRBV11-3 and J usage is TRBJ2-1; perhaps TRBD2 as D (5 bases). CDR1 is SGHNT and CDR2 is YENEEA in the germline V gene. Trimming removed 3 bases from V and 5 bases from J, with 14 bases in between. The CDR3 consists of 15 residues. DNA for the CDR3: TGTGCCAGCAGCTTTGAGGGTCGAGGAAACAATGAGCAGTTCTTC. Protein product: CASSFEGRGNNEQFF.